A selection of T cell receptor beta chains follows, all from one sample in a study of cytomegalovirus exposure and HLA in healthy donors. Assay used: immunoSEQ multiplex PCR; TCRdb lists only in-frame clones, some missing. Here the sample spans 150,000 to 200,000 clones, about 78% being singletons. Material for sequencing was PBMCs. Source of these receptors: a man in his forties in good health and CMV-seronegative. Both conserved end residues are trimmed from each CDR3. A D gene is named only where the DNA matches it firmly.

NA | TRBJ1-1 | TRBV11-2 | ASRHLTGLGPEAF
NA | TRBJ1-1 | TRBV5-1 | ASGSRGGSGAF
TRBD2 | TRBJ2-1 | TRBV27 | ASSSGGAYNEQF
NA | TRBJ1-2 | TRBV7-9 | ASSLALGSGYT
NA | TRBJ2-2 | TRBV7-7 | ASSITDSGAGELF
TRBD1 | TRBJ1-2 | TRBV19 | ASSIGPTGDYGYT
NA | TRBJ2-3 | TRBV7-2 | ASSLLQGTDTQY
NA | TRBJ2-3 | TRBV19 | ASRIAGDTQY
TRBD1 | TRBJ2-3 | TRBV5-4 | ASSLPRGQGAGTDTQY
TRBD1 | TRBJ2-7 | TRBV7-2 | ASSLRTGARSYEQY
TRBD2 | TRBJ2-1 | TRBV29-1 | SWLPSGSYNEQF
TRBD1 | TRBJ1-2 | TRBV7-9 | ASSARGQGNYGYT
NA | TRBJ2-3 | TRBV4-1 | ASSQGRKGGNTDTQY
NA | TRBJ2-1 | TRBV18 | ASSPRGSEQF
NA | TRBJ2-7 | TRBV7-2 | ASSFAGNEQY
TRBD2 | TRBJ2-5 | TRBV4-3 | ASSQEGLAAETQY
NA | TRBJ1-2 | TRBV7-9 | ASSQLVGLDYGYT
TRBD2 | TRBJ2-5 | TRBV19 | ASSPGTSGETQY
NA | TRBJ1-4 | TRBV19 | ASSRISGDSNEKLF
NA | TRBJ1-5 | TRBV9 | ASSVGLDQPQH
NA | TRBJ2-1 | TRBV5-1 | ASKYDRQEQF
NA | TRBJ2-3 | TRBV5-4 | ASSFKRADTQY
TRBD2 | TRBJ2-5 | TRBV29-1 | SVETAGDHQETQY
TRBD1 | TRBJ1-1 | TRBV7-9 | ASSRRTGVDTEAF
NA | TRBJ1-5 | TRBV7-2 | ASSLSGAGLAWDQPQH
NA | TRBJ1-5 | TRBV19 | ASSTTDYSNQPQH
NA | TRBJ1-2 | TRBV15 | ATSREKIREGNYGYT
NA | TRBJ2-1 | TRBV7-9 | SSSLDRNEQF
NA | TRBJ1-3 | TRBV13 | ASSLRQAGNTIY
TRBD1 | TRBJ1-6 | TRBV6-5 | ASSYEDRGGALH
TRBD2 | TRBJ2-5 | TRBV9 | ASSVGSGRAGWGETQY
NA | TRBJ2-7 | TRBV6-5 | ASRSRDQRDYEQY
TRBD1 | TRBJ1-4 | TRBV28 | ASSAPGGLNEKLF
NA | TRBJ1-1 | TRBV6-6 | ASRRSMNTEAF
TRBD2 | TRBJ2-5 | TRBV7-2 | ASSFRTSFETQY
TRBD2 | TRBJ2-3 | TRBV7-3 | ASSLLADTDTQY
NA | TRBJ1-5 | TRBV27 | ASSFRENQPQH
TRBD2 | TRBJ2-7 | TRBV18 | ASSLREETYEQY
NA | TRBJ1-2 | TRBV7-2 | ASSLAQGTNYGYT
TRBD2 | TRBJ2-7 | TRBV7-2 | ASSPTGGSSEQY
NA | TRBJ1-4 | TRBV2 | ASTRQEDEKLF
TRBD2 | TRBJ2-3 | TRBV10-2 | ASSDTSGGAPSRTDTQY
TRBD1 | TRBJ1-6 | TRBV7-9 | ASSMQGVGSPLH
NA | TRBJ2-5 | TRBV14 | ASSQAPGILAETQY
TRBD2 | TRBJ2-5 | TRBV14 | ASSKRTSGMFETQY
NA | TRBJ1-2 | TRBV11-2 | ASSLEPGVARGYT